This TCR beta chain stems from a study of blood T cell repertoires in COVID-19. Study context: Samples representing acute and convalescent COVID-19 were sourced from the United States, Italy and Spain. PBMCs, B-cell-depleted T cells, or T cells were the source of the cDNA or gDNA that made up the material.

Germline V gene sequence: CDR1 SGHTA, CDR2 FQGNSA. The CDR3 has 13 residues. V was pared by 5 bases and J by 4 bases, with 3 bases of the junction left unmatched. Some clones are missing from TCRdb's copy, which holds only in-frame ones; the method was immunoSEQ multiplex PCR. This sample has around 150,000 clones, with 75% to 90% found just once. This chain connects TRBV7-2 to TRBJ2-5; 8 bases are shared with TRBD1. What was sequenced was peripheral blood. This clonotype was obtained from an older man with acute or convalescent COVID-19. The CDR3 reads CASSGQGRETQYF. The CDR3 DNA sequence: TGTGCCAGCAGCGGACAGGGCCGAGAGACCCAGTACTTC.